The 12 T cell receptor beta chains below come from one sample, sequenced in a study of blood T cell repertoires in COVID-19. The assay was immunoSEQ multiplex PCR, and TCRdb's table has in-frame clones only and misses some. The sample lists roughly 70,000 clones; around four fifths were seen once. Source material: peripheral blood. These receptor sequences come from a human donor in a cohort sampled during active COVID-19.

The chain joins TRBV28 to TRBJ1-2, with 9 bases matching TRBD1. This CDR3 contains 15 residues. CDR1 is MDHEN, CDR2 SYDVKM, per germline. The junction had 7 bases not matched to a gene; V was cut back by 6 bases and J by 2 bases. The CDR3 bases are TGTGCCAGCAGGCCCGGGACAGGGAGAAACTATGGCTACACCTTC. Amino acid sequence: CASRPGTGRNYGYTF.

V usage is TRBV10-1 and J usage is TRBJ2-7; D might be TRBD2 (6 bases). Trimming stripped 4 bases from V and 9 bases from J, with 16 bases between. The CDR3 consists of 13 residues. Germline lookup yields CDR1 WNHNN and CDR2 SYGVQD (reference sequence). As DNA, the CDR3 is TGCGCCAGCAGTGCAACCGGGGGAGACGGGCAGTACTTC. As protein: CASSATGGDGQYF.

V is TRBV28 and J is TRBJ1-5; no clear D. CDR1 MDHEN and CDR2 SYDVKM come from the germline V gene. Between the trimmed V and J ends, which lost 7 bases and 0 bases, there was a span of 4 bases. The CDR3 contains 12 residues. The CDR3: CASTVSNQPQHF. CDR3 DNA: TGTGCCAGCACGGTTAGCAATCAGCCCCAGCATTTT. The variable domain in full, with the rest retrieved from reference TRBV28 and TRBJ1-5, is DVKVTQSSRYLVKRTGEKVFLECVQDMDHENMFWYRQDPGLGLRLIYFSYDVKMKEKGDIPEGYSVSREKKERFSLILESASTNQTSMYLCASTVSNQPQHFGDGTRLSIL.

This clone turned up a few times. This chain links TRBV7-9 with TRBJ2-1, with D perhaps matching TRBD1 or TRBD2 (5 bases each). V lost 7 bases, J lost 4 bases, and 20 bases lay in between. The CDR3 covers 16 residues. Germline values: CDR1 SEHNR, CDR2 FQNEAQ (reference sequence). DNA for the CDR3: TGTGCCAGCACCTTGGCGGGCAGGGATAATTACAATGAGCAGTTCTTC. Amino acid sequence: CASTLAGRDNYNEQFF.

This clone was picked up one time. The CDR3 region is CASSLAGRSSNYGYTF. The CDR3 DNA reads TGTGCCAGCAGTTTAGCGGGGAGGTCTTCTAACTATGGCTACACCTTC. This chain connects TRBV27 to TRBJ1-2; D call uncertain. V was cut by 2 bases and J by 0 bases, with 13 bases left in between. Germline V lookup: CDR1 MNHEY, CDR2 SMNVEV (reference sequence). The CDR3 covers 16 residues.

The genes are TRBV2 and TRBJ2-7; 7 bases align to TRBD1. The germline gives CDR1 SNHLY, CDR2 FYNNEI. With V trimmed by 10 bases and J by 0 bases, 9 bases remained unmatched. The CDR3 runs 14 residues. The CDR3 region is CATAGRDSSYEQYF. The CDR3 region has the DNA TGTGCCACCGCCGGTCGGGACAGCTCCTACGAGCAGTACTTC.

This clone has just a few counts. This rearrangement joins TRBV12-5 to TRBJ2-2, with D perhaps TRBD2 (7 bases). This CDR3 is built from 15 residues. Per the germline V gene, CDR1 is LGHNT and CDR2 is FRNRAP. Trimming left V 0 bases short and J 7 bases short, with 12 bases between. CDR3 DNA sequence: TGTGCTAGTGGTTTGGTAACGGGGGGCGGCGGGGAGCTGTTTTTT. Residues: CASGLVTGGGGELFF.

The chain has TRBV4-3 and TRBJ2-5, with 10 nucleotides matching TRBD1. CDR1 LGHNA and CDR2 YSLEER come from the germline V gene. V trimming: 1 base; J trimming: 4 bases; junction bases outside the gene matches: 15. The CDR3 extends over 19 amino acids. CDR3 residues: CASSQALTPRDRGRETQYF. Here the CDR3 DNA reads TGCGCCAGCAGCCAAGCTCTTACCCCCCGGGACAGGGGAAGAGAGACCCAGTACTTC.

The chain carries TRBV5-6 and TRBJ2-7; maybe TRBD2 (6 bases). V was shortened by 3 bases and J by 1 base, with 11 bases between the two germline ends. CDR1 is SGHDT and CDR2 is YYEEEE in the germline V gene. This CDR3 spans 14 amino acids. This CDR3 reads CASSYSGTSYEQYF. As DNA, the CDR3 is TGTGCCAGCAGCTACTCCGGGACTTCCTACGAGCAGTACTTC. The full variable domain, completed using reference TRBV5-6 and TRBJ2-7, is DAGVTQSPTHLIKTRGQQVTLRCSPKSGHDTVSWYQQALGQGPQFIFQYYEEEERQRGNFPDRFSGHQFPNYSSELNVNALLLGDSALYLCASSYSGTSYEQYFGPGTRLTVT.

J is TRBJ2-2 and V is TRBV2; 11 bases are shared with TRBD2. The V and J ends lost 4 bases and 4 bases, in that order; junction bases with no gene match: 2. The CDR3 consists of 15 residues. In germline, CDR1 is SNHLY, CDR2 FYNNEI. CDR3 in amino acids: CASSAGLAGTGELFF. The DNA of the CDR3 is TGTGCCAGCAGTGCTGGACTAGCGGGCACCGGGGAGCTGTTTTTT.

The chain joins TRBV7-2 to TRBJ2-6; a possible D gene is TRBD2 (7 bases). V gave up 6 bases and J gave up 2 bases, with 14 bases separating them. Germline V CDR1 and CDR2: SGHTA, FQGNSA. The CDR3 covers 16 residues. The DNA for the CDR3 is TGTGCCAGCAGACCGACGGGGGGCGCTGGGGCCAACGTCCTGACTTTC. Its protein is CASRPTGGAGANVLTF. The full variable domain, rest sourced from reference TRBV7-2 and TRBJ2-6, is GAGVSQSPSNKVTEKGKDVELRCDPISGHTALYWYRQSLGQGLEFLIYFQGNSAPDKSGLPSDRFSAERTGGSVSTLTIQRTQQEDSAVYLCASRPTGGAGANVLTFGAGSRLTVL.

CDR3 DNA sequence: TGTGCCACCAGCAGAGCTCATGGAGCCTACGAGCAGTACTTC. Protein: CATSRAHGAYEQYF. The chain recombines TRBV15 with TRBJ2-7; no firm D call. The ends were cut back, 1 base at V and 2 bases at J, with 9 bases in the middle. Germline assignment: CDR1 LNHNV and CDR2 YYDKDF (reference sequence). This CDR3 contains 14 residues.